The T cell receptor (beta chain) under discussion was sequenced for a study of CD8+ T cells in alopecia areata. Background on the study: It was oral tofacitinib, at 5 to 10 mg twice daily, that treated patients received. Points from the study as a whole: Between patients, shared TCR sequences were less clear than in mice. This was possibly due in part to HLA diversity in the patient population.

V lost 0 bases and J lost 5, with 13 bases in between. The CDR3 spans 15 residues. Per germline, CDR1 KGHSH and CDR2 LQKENI. It was from PBMCs that CD4+ and CD8+ T cells were sorted. Following extraction, RNA underwent reverse transcription to cDNA, which served as the sequencing template. Assay: immunoSEQ multiplex PCR; the TCRdb copy retains only in-frame clones and omits some. The data contain roughly 120,000 clones, around two fifths of them singletons. Comment on this clone: Antigen: not known.

This chain uses TRBV18 with TRBJ2-5; possible D gene TRBD2, 5 bases. Specimen: CD4+ T cells sorted from blood. The receptor's source is a human donor with alopecia areata. CDR3 sequence: CASSPPLGVGETQYF. Written as DNA, the CDR3 is TGTGCCAGCTCACCACCCTTGGGAGTCGGGGAGACCCAGTACTTC.